This paragraph covers one T cell receptor (beta chain) sequence. This specimen comes from a study of human T cells and chemical hapten exposure. Across the whole study: Mostly female patients had alopecia areata, totalis or universalis.

The time point: patch test 1, 2 weeks after DPC sensitization. As for treatment: therapeutic diphenylcyclopropenone sensitization with weekly scalp DPC. Single cDNA molecules in the library carried unique molecular identifiers attached during preparation. TCRdb re-called the RACE reads with MiXCR, one entry per CDR3 protein. This table holds around 150,000 distinct CDR3 sequences, approximately 15% found once. The CDR3 has 13 residues. Trimming took off 0 bases at V and 2 bases at J, with 8 bases between the two ends. Germline values: CDR1 GTSNPN, CDR2 SVGIG (reference sequence). The J gene is TRBJ2-7, the V gene TRBV30; D unresolved. This TCR was sampled from a woman aged 25-40 years with alopecia areata. Some clones in this sample may be carry-over from other donors' samples. The sample was whole blood, taken in connection with sensitization to the hapten diphenylcyclopropenone (DPC). CDR3 sequence (DNA): TGTGCCTGGAGTGTGGCCCGAGCCTACGAGCAGTACTTC. This translates into CAWSVARAYEQYF.